The 14 T cell receptor beta chains in this list originate from one sample, sequenced in a study of cytomegalovirus exposure and HLA in healthy donors. Profiled with immunoSEQ multiplex PCR; TCRdb holds only in-frame clones, not every one. The top ten clones hold around 3.2% of a sample with about 68,000 clones, approximately 90% of them seen once. Sequencing was performed on PBMCs. The source is a man in his late teens or twenties in good health and CMV-seronegative.

The chain couples TRBV18 to TRBJ2-5; D unresolved. Germline V gene sequence: CDR1 KGHSH, CDR2 LQKENI. The CDR3 has 13 amino acids. Deletions cut 6 bases from V and 1 base from J, with 9 bases between. The CDR3 protein is CASSLSGQETQYF. In DNA form, the CDR3 reads TGTGCCAGCTCTCTATCTGGCCAAGAGACCCAGTACTTC. Drawing the rest from reference TRBV18 and TRBJ2-5, the complete variable domain is NAGVMQNPRHLVRRRGQEARLRCSPMKGHSHVYWYRQLPEEGLKFMVYLQKENIIDESGMPKERFSAEFPKEGPSILRIQQVVRGDSAAYFCASSLSGQETQYFGPGTRLLVL.

This clone turned up a few times. The chain carries TRBV14 and TRBJ2-5; no clear D. The V end lost 1 base, the J end lost 7 bases, and 13 bases lay between the germline ends. Germline lookup yields CDR1 SGHDN and CDR2 FVKESK. The CDR3 spans 14 residues. CDR3 sequence reads: CASSQVPPPGTQYF. The DNA of the CDR3 is TGTGCCAGCAGCCAAGTACCGCCACCGGGGACCCAGTACTTC.

J is TRBJ2-1 and V is TRBV6-5; possible D gene TRBD1, 5 bases. Trimming cost V 2 bases and J 3 bases, with 5 bases left between them. The germline V gene encodes CDR1 MNHEY and CDR2 SVGAGI. The CDR3 totals 13 residues. CDR3 protein: CASSYTGYNEQFF. The DNA for the CDR3 is TGTGCCAGCAGTTACACAGGCTACAATGAGCAGTTCTTC.

The rearrangement uses TRBV23-1 and TRBJ1-1; perhaps TRBD1 as D (6 bases). TRBV23-1 is designated an ORF whose function remains uncertain. The CDR3 covers 14 residues. The V end lost 6 bases, the J end lost 0 bases, and 11 bases lay between the germline ends. DNA of the CDR3: TGCGCCAGCAGACGGACAGCTCTGAACACTGAAGCTTTCTTT. It yields the protein CASRRTALNTEAFF.

This clone came up once. The chain employs TRBV9 and TRBJ2-5; tentatively, D is TRBD1 (5 bases). Germline loops: CDR1 SGDLS, CDR2 YYNGEE. V lost 3 bases and J lost 3, with 18 bases in between. This CDR3 spans 16 amino acids. The CDR3 loop is CASSGSTQGRKETQYF. CDR3 nucleotide sequence: TGTGCCAGCAGCGGATCCACCCAGGGTCGGAAAGAGACCCAGTACTTC.

The chain is built from TRBV29-1 and TRBJ2-7; D call uncertain. Germline-derived CDR1 and CDR2 are SQVTM and ANQGSEA. V was cut by 3 bases and J by 4 bases, with 13 bases left in between. The CDR3 spans 13 residues. The CDR3 DNA reads TGCAGCGTTGAGTCCCAGGTGAATTACGAGCAGTACTTC. This encodes CSVESQVNYEQYF.

The V gene is TRBV5-6, the J gene TRBJ1-2; TRBD1 matches 8 bases. The J segment lost 3 bases and the V segment lost 5 bases, leaving 6 bases of the junction unmatched. This CDR3 contains 14 residues. Germline V gene lookup returns CDR1 SGHDT and CDR2 YYEEEE. The chain's CDR3 is CASSTGGWDYGYTF. The CDR3 coding sequence is TGTGCCAGCAGTACAGGGGGATGGGACTATGGCTACACCTTC.

The chain has TRBV7-2 and TRBJ2-3; 7 bases agree with TRBD2. The V gene end was trimmed by 5 bases and the J gene end by 2 bases; junction bases not matched to a gene: 4. The CDR3 runs to 14 residues. Germline CDR1 is SGHTA and CDR2 is FQGNSA. This CDR3 is CASSRRGNTDTQYF. CDR3 nucleotides: TGTGCCAGCAGCCGGCGGGGGAACACAGATACGCAGTATTTT.

This clone was observed a single time. This chain joins TRBV28 and TRBJ1-2; D may be TRBD1 (5 bases). V lost 5 bases and J 12 bases, leaving 22 bases between the germline ends. This CDR3 has 14 amino acids. Germline CDR1 is MDHEN and CDR2 is SYDVKM. CDR3 loop: CASSLGGAIYSNTF. In DNA form, the CDR3 reads TGTGCCAGCAGTCTTGGAGGGGCCATATACAGTAACACCTTC.

The chain couples TRBV7-8 to TRBJ2-3; 7 positions match TRBD1. CDR1 and CDR2 from the germline V gene are SGHVS and FQNEAQ. V dropped 5 bases and J dropped 2; count of bases not matched to a gene: 7. The CDR3 spans 15 residues. The CDR3 spells CASSVRQGFTDTQYF. CDR3 DNA: TGTGCCAGCAGCGTACGACAGGGTTTCACAGATACGCAGTATTTT.

The V gene is TRBV5-1, the J gene TRBJ2-3; D is perhaps TRBD2 (6 bases). This CDR3 is built from 14 residues. In germline, CDR1 is SGHRS, CDR2 YFSETQ. With 7 bases removed from V and 0 bases from J, the gap between germline ends came to 12 bases. The CDR3 DNA is TGCGCCAGCCTCGAGACTAGTAGCACAGATACGCAGTATTTT. Its protein product is CASLETSSTDTQYF. The full variable domain, completed using reference TRBV5-1 and TRBJ2-3, is KAGVTQTPRYLIKTRGQQVTLSCSPISGHRSVSWYQQTPGQGLQFLFEYFSETQRNKGNFPGRFSGRQFSNSRSEMNVSTLELGDSALYLCASLETSSTDTQYFGPGTRLTVL.

This rearrangement joins TRBV6-6 to TRBJ2-7; 11 bases are a match to TRBD1. Losses at the gene ends were 5 bases for V and 4 bases for J; bases not matched to a gene: 4. The CDR3 length is 14 residues. From germline, CDR1 is MNHNY and CDR2 SVGAGI (reference sequence). CDR3 in DNA: TGTGCCAGCAGTGACGGGACAGGGGGTTACGAGCAGTACTTC. Translating it yields CASSDGTGGYEQYF.

The rearrangement links TRBV18 to TRBJ2-5, with 7 bases fitting TRBD2. CDR1 is KGHSH, CDR2 LQKENI, per germline. Unmatched junction bases numbered 3, after V lost 0 bases and J lost 2 bases. The CDR3 has 15 residues. DNA for the CDR3: TGTGCCAGCTCACCACCATCACTAGCGCAAGAGACCCAGTACTTC. Residues: CASSPPSLAQETQYF. Using reference TRBV18 and TRBJ2-5 for the parts outside the CDR3, the full variable domain is NAGVMQNPRHLVRRRGQEARLRCSPMKGHSHVYWYRQLPEEGLKFMVYLQKENIIDESGMPKERFSAEFPKEGPSILRIQQVVRGDSAAYFCASSPPSLAQETQYFGPGTRLLVL.

This rearrangement joins TRBV6-5 to TRBJ2-7, with D perhaps TRBD2 (5 bases). Germline CDR1 MNHEY, CDR2 SVGAGI. Trimming cost V 5 bases and J 5 bases, with 19 bases left between them. The CDR3 runs to 15 residues. CDR3 protein: CASSLKFHMGDEQYF. Here the CDR3 DNA reads TGTGCCAGCAGTCTTAAATTTCATATGGGAGACGAGCAGTACTTC.